Listed below are T cell receptor beta chains from one sample, sequenced in a study of shared clonotypes between healthy human individuals. Profiling relied on immunoSEQ multiplex PCR, and the TCRdb table lists in-frame clones only, not all of them. Counted here are fewer than 600,000 clones, about 80% occurring once; the ten biggest clones make up about 11%. Sequenced sample: PBMCs. These receptors originate from a woman in her thirties or forties in good health. Some clones in this sample may be carry-over from other donors' samples. Both conserved end residues are part of each CDR3. The D gene is left open where the match is weak. Size values are once, few and many counts, or a class for expanded clones, and some rows have none.

J: TRBJ2-7; size: .; V: TRBV7-9; D: TRBD1; CDR3: CASSPTGGASYEQYF; DNA: TGTGCCAGCAGCCCGACAGGGGGCGCTTCCTACGAGCAGTACTTC
J: TRBJ1-5; size: .; V: TRBV9; D: .; CDR3: CASSGHYNQPQHF; DNA: TGTGCCAGCAGCGGTCACTACAATCAGCCCCAGCATTTT
J: TRBJ2-6; size: .; V: TRBV28; D: TRBD1; CDR3: CASNPGTAGANVLTF; DNA: TGTGCCAGCAATCCCGGGACAGCTGGGGCCAACGTCCTGACTTTC
J: TRBJ2-7; size: .; V: TRBV5-1; D: TRBD2; CDR3: CASSSTSGSYEQYF; DNA: TGCGCCAGCAGCTCAACTAGCGGGAGTTACGAGCAGTACTTC
J: TRBJ2-1; size: .; V: TRBV4-3; D: TRBD2; CDR3: CASSQDRTSGSGNEQFF; DNA: TGCGCCAGCAGCCAAGATAGGACTAGCGGGAGTGGCAATGAGCAGTTCTTC
J: TRBJ1-2; size: .; V: TRBV29-1; D: TRBD1; CDR3: CSVRTGGNYGYTF; DNA: TGCAGCGTCCGGACAGGGGGTAACTATGGCTACACCTTC
J: TRBJ2-1; size: .; V: TRBV2; D: TRBD2; CDR3: CASSPAREAYNEQFF; DNA: TGTGCCAGCAGCCCCGCGCGGGAGGCCTACAATGAGCAGTTCTTC
J: TRBJ2-1; size: .; V: TRBV10-3; D: .; CDR3: CAISDSGIQGLSEQFF; DNA: TGTGCCATCAGTGACTCAGGGATCCAAGGGCTGTCTGAGCAGTTCTTC
J: TRBJ2-1; size: .; V: TRBV18; D: TRBD1; CDR3: CASSPRQGSPYNEQFF; DNA: TGTGCCAGCTCACCGCGACAGGGGAGTCCCTACAATGAGCAGTTCTTC
J: TRBJ2-1; size: .; V: TRBV5-8; D: TRBD1; CDR3: CASSRSGTGGLDEQFF; DNA: TGTGCCAGCAGCCGATCCGGGACAGGGGGCTTGGATGAGCAGTTCTTC
J: TRBJ2-1; size: .; V: TRBV29-1; D: .; CDR3: CSVIPNSGSYNEQFF; DNA: TGCAGCGTTATCCCCAATAGCGGTAGCTACAATGAGCAGTTCTTC
J: TRBJ2-7; size: few; V: TRBV30; D: TRBD1; CDR3: CAWSVQGGFYYEQYF; DNA: TGTGCCTGGAGTGTACAAGGGGGCTTCTACTACGAGCAGTACTTC
J: TRBJ1-5; size: few; V: TRBV27; D: .; CDR3: CASSLTGFWQPQHF; DNA: TGTGCCAGCAGCCTTACAGGGTTTTGGCAGCCCCAGCATTTT
J: TRBJ1-2; size: once; V: TRBV6-1; D: .; CDR3: CASSEIWTVPNYGYTF; DNA: TGTGCCAGCAGTGAAATTTGGACAGTGCCTAACTATGGCTACACCTTC
J: TRBJ2-7; size: .; V: TRBV29-1; D: .; CDR3: CSVGDPRGYEQYF; DNA: TGCAGCGTTGGAGACCCCCGAGGGTACGAGCAGTACTTC
J: TRBJ2-7; size: once; V: TRBV4-1; D: .; CDR3: CASSQERGFTGHDYEQYF; DNA: TGCGCCAGCAGCCAAGAGAGGGGATTTACGGGACACGACTACGAGCAGTACTTC
J: TRBJ2-1; size: .; V: TRBV27; D: .; CDR3: CASSYGTNNEQFF; DNA: TGTGCCAGCAGTTACGGGACGAACAATGAGCAGTTCTTC
J: TRBJ2-3; size: .; V: TRBV5-6; D: TRBD2; CDR3: CASSLVAGEHTDTQYF; DNA: TGTGCCAGCAGCTTGGTAGCGGGAGAGCACACAGATACGCAGTATTTT
J: TRBJ2-7; size: many; V: TRBV27; D: .; CDR3: CASSSKGGEQYF; DNA: TGTGCCAGCAGTTCCAAGGGGGGCGAGCAGTACTTC
J: TRBJ2-2; size: .; V: TRBV30; D: .; CDR3: CAWSGGQVTGELFF; DNA: TGTGCCTGGAGTGGGGGACAAGTCACCGGGGAGCTGTTTTTT
J: TRBJ2-3; size: .; V: TRBV5-1; D: .; CDR3: CASSSDTLDTQYF; DNA: TGCGCCAGCAGCTCCGACACACTAGATACGCAGTATTTT
J: TRBJ2-6; size: .; V: TRBV18; D: TRBD1; CDR3: CASSPGTASSGANVLTF; DNA: TGTGCCAGCTCACCTGGGACAGCTAGCTCTGGGGCCAACGTCCTGACTTTC
J: TRBJ2-7; size: few; V: TRBV7-2; D: TRBD2; CDR3: CASSLAGLGYEQYF; DNA: TGTGCCAGCAGCTTAGCGGGACTAGGGTACGAGCAGTACTTC
J: TRBJ2-5; size: .; V: TRBV7-3; D: .; CDR3: CASSLRFQETQYF; DNA: TGTGCCAGCAGCTTAAGGTTCCAAGAGACCCAGTACTTC
J: TRBJ1-5; size: .; V: TRBV7-8; D: .; CDR3: CASSLVRGISNQPQHF; DNA: TGTGCCAGCAGCTTAGTTCGAGGGATCAGCAATCAGCCCCAGCATTTT
J: TRBJ2-3; size: .; V: TRBV4-2; D: .; CDR3: CASSQDLWTDTQYF; DNA: TGTGCCAGCAGCCAAGATTTGTGGACAGATACGCAGTATTTT
J: TRBJ2-2; size: .; V: TRBV2; D: .; CDR3: CASGGSSGTGELFF; DNA: TGTGCCAGCGGGGGGAGTAGCGGAACCGGGGAGCTGTTTTTT
J: TRBJ2-2; size: .; V: TRBV11-3; D: .; CDR3: CASSLGQGHTGELFF; DNA: TGTGCCAGCAGCTTAGGCCAGGGTCACACCGGGGAGCTGTTTTTT
J: TRBJ2-2; size: few; V: TRBV27; D: .; CDR3: CASSSTPNTGELFF; DNA: TGTGCCAGCAGTTCCACACCCAACACCGGGGAGCTGTTTTTT
J: TRBJ2-1; size: .; V: TRBV4-3; D: .; CDR3: CASSQRRVAEYNEQFF; DNA: TGCGCCAGCAGCCAAAGGAGGGTGGCGGAGTACAATGAGCAGTTCTTC
J: TRBJ2-7; size: .; V: TRBV5-1; D: .; CDR3: CASSQGRSQREQYF; DNA: TGCGCCAGCAGCCAGGGACGGTCCCAGCGCGAGCAGTACTTC
J: TRBJ2-1; size: once; V: TRBV11-2; D: TRBD1; CDR3: CASTLTGGNEQFF; DNA: TGTGCCAGCACCCTGACAGGGGGCAATGAGCAGTTCTTC
J: TRBJ2-3; size: .; V: TRBV5-1; D: TRBD2; CDR3: CASSMLGTSTDTQYF; DNA: TGCGCCAGCAGCATGTTGGGGACTAGTACAGATACGCAGTATTTT
J: TRBJ1-4; size: .; V: TRBV5-1; D: TRBD1; CDR3: CASSSGQTNEKLLF; DNA: TGCGCCAGCAGCTCGGGACAGACAAATGAAAAACTGCTTTTT
J: TRBJ2-3; size: .; V: TRBV25-1; D: .; CDR3: CASSEDGEKGDTQYF; DNA: TGTGCCAGCAGTGAAGACGGGGAAAAGGGAGATACGCAGTATTTT
J: TRBJ2-6; size: .; V: TRBV18; D: TRBD1; CDR3: CASSPLMGQGAFGANVLTF; DNA: TGTGCCAGCTCACCGCTAATGGGACAGGGGGCTTTTGGGGCCAACGTCCTGACTTTC
J: TRBJ1-5; size: many; V: TRBV27; D: .; CDR3: CASSFSGIDQPQHF; DNA: TGTGCCAGCAGTTTTTCGGGGATCGATCAGCCCCAGCATTTT
J: TRBJ1-5; size: .; V: TRBV28; D: .; CDR3: CASSLLGTHQPQHF; DNA: TGTGCCAGCAGTTTATTGGGGACACATCAGCCCCAGCATTTT
J: TRBJ2-2; size: once; V: TRBV1; D: .; CDR3: CTSSALTGELFF; DNA: TGCACCAGCAGCGCTCTCACCGGGGAGCTGTTTTTT
J: TRBJ1-2; size: few; V: TRBV7-2; D: TRBD1; CDR3: CASSWDRVQGYTF; DNA: TGTGCCAGCAGCTGGGACAGGGTACAGGGCTACACCTTC
J: TRBJ2-7; size: few; V: TRBV11-1; D: .; CDR3: CASSNMRGAYEQYF; DNA: TGTGCCAGCAGCAACATGAGGGGGGCTTACGAGCAGTACTTC
J: TRBJ1-5; size: .; V: TRBV10-2; D: .; CDR3: CATQREANNQPQHF; DNA: TGCGCCACCCAGCGGGAGGCCAACAATCAGCCCCAGCATTTT
J: TRBJ2-7; size: .; V: TRBV19; D: TRBD1; CDR3: CASSLGQGYEQYF; DNA: TGTGCCAGTAGTTTGGGACAGGGGTACGAGCAGTACTTC
J: TRBJ2-2; size: .; V: TRBV18; D: .; CDR3: CASSPRRANTGELFF; DNA: TGTGCCAGCTCACCACGGCGAGCGAACACCGGGGAGCTGTTTTTT
J: TRBJ1-1; size: .; V: TRBV28; D: .; CDR3: CASSPRKGMITEAFF; DNA: TGTGCCAGCAGTCCCCGTAAGGGGATGATCACTGAAGCTTTCTTT
J: TRBJ2-5; size: once; V: TRBV30; D: TRBD2; CDR3: CAWSPGLAGVETQYF; DNA: TGTGCCTGGAGTCCCGGACTAGCGGGAGTGGAGACCCAGTACTTC
J: TRBJ2-3; size: once; V: TRBV5-1; D: .; CDR3: CASSPGTDTDTQYF; DNA: TGCGCCAGCAGCCCCGGGACGGACACAGATACGCAGTATTTT
J: TRBJ2-3; size: .; V: TRBV7-2; D: .; CDR3: CASSRGSGGSTDTQYF; DNA: TGTGCCAGCAGCCGTGGCTCCGGGGGTAGCACAGATACGCAGTATTTT
J: TRBJ2-2; size: .; V: TRBV7-2; D: .; CDR3: CASSLVAARTGELFF; DNA: TGTGCCAGCAGCTTAGTGGCTGCGCGCACCGGGGAGCTGTTTTTT
J: TRBJ1-5; size: few; V: TRBV7-2; D: .; CDR3: CASSLGSSGYQPQHF; DNA: TGTGCCAGCAGCTTAGGATCGTCGGGTTACCAGCCCCAGCATTTT
J: TRBJ1-5; size: .; V: TRBV10-3; D: .; CDR3: CAISESGYGNQPQHF; DNA: TGTGCCATCAGTGAGTCGGGTTATGGAAATCAGCCCCAGCATTTT
J: TRBJ2-1; size: many; V: TRBV21-1; D: .; CDR3: CASSKAPLTLAGVEQFF; DNA: TGTGCCAGCAGCAAAGCCCCACTTACGCTAGCGGGAGTTGAGCAGTTCTTC
J: TRBJ2-3; size: few; V: TRBV21-1; D: .; CDR3: CASSPRLVQYF; DNA: TGTGCCAGCAGCCCGAGGTTAGTCCAGTATTTT